The sequence of this T cell receptor beta chain was determined in a study of cytomegalovirus exposure and HLA in healthy donors. Study-level results: Most subjects' HLA-A and HLA-B alleles were reportedly predicted from TCR beta sequences. Reportedly, a later analysis found an Asian-associated ancestry cluster had fewer N-insertions than the approximately 670-donor mean.

All the people who gave samples were healthy bone marrow donors. The donors, nominally healthy at sampling, likely had unrecorded immune exposures. Germline assignment: CDR1 MGHRA and CDR2 YSYEKL. The V and J ends lost 4 bases and 4 bases, in that order; junction bases with no gene match: 7. The CDR3 runs to 15 residues. As concerns this clone: Its specificity is unknown.

A multiplex PCR was run with 60 Vbeta primers and 13 Jbeta primers. TCRdb's copy holds only in-frame clones and misses some; the assay was immunoSEQ multiplex PCR. The sample has about 180,000 clones; roughly 88% are singletons. The source material was PBMCs. The clonotype was recovered from a boy aged 2 to 10 in good health and CMV-seronegative. The genes are TRBV4-1 and TRBJ2-7; 10 bases are shared with TRBD2. The CDR3 loop is CASSRPAGGEYEQYF. CDR3 DNA: TGCGCCAGCAGCCGACCAGCGGGAGGGGAATACGAGCAGTACTTC.